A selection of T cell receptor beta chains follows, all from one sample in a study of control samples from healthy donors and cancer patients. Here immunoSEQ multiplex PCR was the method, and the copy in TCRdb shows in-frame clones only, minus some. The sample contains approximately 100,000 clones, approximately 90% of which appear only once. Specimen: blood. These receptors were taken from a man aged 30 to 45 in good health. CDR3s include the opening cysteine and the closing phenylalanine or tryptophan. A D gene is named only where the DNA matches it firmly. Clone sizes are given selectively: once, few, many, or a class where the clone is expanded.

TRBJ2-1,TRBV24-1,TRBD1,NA,CATGQGGTGHNEQFF,TGTGCCACCGGCCAAGGGGGGACAGGGCACAATGAGCAGTTCTTC
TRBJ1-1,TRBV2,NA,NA,CASSRGWGGTEAFF,TGTGCCAGCAGTAGGGGTTGGGGAGGCACTGAAGCTTTCTTT
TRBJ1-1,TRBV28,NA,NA,CASRRGNTEAFF,TGTGCCAGCAGGAGGGGGAACACTGAAGCTTTCTTT
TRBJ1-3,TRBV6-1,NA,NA,CASSEASPLTGNTIYF,TGTGCCAGCAGTGAAGCGAGTCCTCTTACAGGAAACACCATATATTTT
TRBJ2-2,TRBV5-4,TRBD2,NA,CASSSLAGPDTGELFF,TGTGCCAGCAGCTCTCTAGCGGGACCCGACACCGGGGAGCTGTTTTTT
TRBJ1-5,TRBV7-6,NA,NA,CASSLAPGQPQHF,TGTGCCAGCAGCTTAGCCCCTGGGCAGCCCCAGCATTTT
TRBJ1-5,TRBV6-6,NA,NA,CASRLDSSNQPQHF,TGTGCCAGCAGGCTGGACAGCAGCAATCAGCCCCAGCATTTT
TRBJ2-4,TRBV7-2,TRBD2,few,CASSPGGAAKNIQYF,TGTGCCAGCAGCCCGGGGGGGGCTGCCAAAAACATTCAGTACTTC
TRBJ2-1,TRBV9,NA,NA,CASSVWGNNEQFF,TGTGCCAGCAGCGTATGGGGGAACAATGAGCAGTTCTTC
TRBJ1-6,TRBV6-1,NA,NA,CASSEQGSGSPLHF,TGTGCCAGCAGTGAGCAGGGTTCCGGTTCACCCCTCCACTTT
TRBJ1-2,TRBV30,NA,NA,CAWSLGRFYGYTF,TGTGCCTGGAGTTTAGGCAGGTTCTATGGCTACACCTTC
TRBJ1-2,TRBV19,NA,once,CASSSGLWDIGYTF,TGTGCCAGTAGCTCCGGGTTGTGGGACATCGGCTACACCTTC
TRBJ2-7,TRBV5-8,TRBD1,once,CASSDAGTGALYEQYF,TGTGCCAGCAGCGACGCCGGGACAGGGGCCCTCTACGAGCAGTACTTC
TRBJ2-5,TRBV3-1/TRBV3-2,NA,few,CASSQGTPVGGGETQYF,TGTGCCAGCAGCCAAGGGACACCCGTGGGGGGCGGAGAGACCCAGTACTTC
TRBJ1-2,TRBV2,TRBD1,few,CASSARQGINYGYTF,TGTGCCAGCAGTGCTAGACAGGGCATTAACTATGGCTACACCTTC
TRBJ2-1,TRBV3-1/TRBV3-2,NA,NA,CASSPSTGAVNNEQFF,TGTGCCAGCAGCCCCTCAACGGGGGCCGTCAACAATGAGCAGTTCTTC
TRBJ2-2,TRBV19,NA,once,CASSIGPGWNTGELFF,TGTGCCAGTAGTATAGGACCGGGCTGGAACACCGGGGAGCTGTTTTTT
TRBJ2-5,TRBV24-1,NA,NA,CATSDQVQGAQGTQYF,TGTGCCACCAGTGATCAGGTACAGGGAGCCCAGGGGACCCAGTACTTC
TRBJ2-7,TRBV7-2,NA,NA,CASSLDRSRAYEQYF,TGTGCCAGCAGCTTAGACCGGAGTCGAGCCTACGAGCAGTACTTC
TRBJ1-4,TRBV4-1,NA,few,CASSQGWNEKLFF,TGCGCCAGCAGCCAAGGCTGGAATGAAAAACTGTTTTTT
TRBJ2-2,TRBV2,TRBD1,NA,CAIQAQGAATGELFF,TGTGCCATCCAAGCACAGGGGGCGGCGACCGGGGAGCTGTTTTTT
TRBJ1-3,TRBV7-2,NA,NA,CASTRGRAFSGNTIYF,TGTGCCAGCACCCGTGGACGAGCTTTCTCTGGAAACACCATATATTTT
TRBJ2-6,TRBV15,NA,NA,CATSIDGTSGANVLTF,TGTGCCACCAGCATCGACGGAACCTCTGGGGCCAACGTCCTGACTTTC
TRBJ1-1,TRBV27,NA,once,CASSFQWRGAGTEAFF,TGTGCCAGCAGTTTTCAGTGGCGGGGGGCGGGCACTGAAGCTTTCTTT
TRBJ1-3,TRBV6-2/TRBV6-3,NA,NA,CASSSPRGQSSGNTIYF,TGTGCCAGCAGTTCCCCCCGCGGACAAAGCTCTGGAAACACCATATATTTT
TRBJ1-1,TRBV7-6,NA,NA,CASSLGAGPGTEAFF,TGTGCCAGCAGCTTAGGGGCCGGTCCGGGGACTGAAGCTTTCTTT
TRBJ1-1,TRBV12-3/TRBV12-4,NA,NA,CASTLGLEAFF,TGTGCCAGCACGTTGGGTCTGGAAGCTTTCTTT
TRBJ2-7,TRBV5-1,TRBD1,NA,CASSSVQDRASYEQYF,TGCGCCAGCAGCTCCGTTCAGGACAGGGCCTCCTACGAGCAGTACTTC
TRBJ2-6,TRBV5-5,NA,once,CASSSSRDISGANVLTF,TGTGCCAGCAGCTCGTCCCGGGACATCTCTGGGGCCAACGTCCTGACTTTC
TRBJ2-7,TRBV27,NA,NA,CASSFSRTSYEQYF,TGTGCCAGCAGTTTCTCTCGGACCTCCTACGAGCAGTACTTC
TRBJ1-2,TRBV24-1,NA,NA,CATSDPTRAGHGYTF,TGTGCCACCAGTGACCCGACGCGGGCCGGCCATGGCTACACCTTC